Each of the 15 T cell receptor beta chains below was sequenced from the same sample in a study of technical replicates of blood from a few donors. Clones were sequenced by immunoSEQ multiplex PCR, and TCRdb holds only the in-frame ones, with some missing. There are 79,000 or so clones in the sample; approximately 96% occur only once, and roughly 0.3% lies in the top ten. Sequencing used T cells isolated from PBMCs. These receptors were taken from a human donor in good health.

The chain is built from TRBV6-5 and TRBJ2-7, with 8 bases that match TRBD1. The germline V gene has CDR1 MNHEY and CDR2 SVGAGI. This CDR3 has 13 amino acids. J lost 9 bases, V lost 0 bases, and 4 bases had no gene match. CDR3 region: CASSYSGQGTQYF. The DNA of the CDR3 is TGTGCCAGCAGTTACTCTGGACAGGGAACGCAGTACTTC.

The chain employs TRBV25-1 and TRBJ2-7; 7 nucleotides match TRBD1. The V segment lost 3 bases and the J segment 3 bases; nucleotides outside the gene matches: 8. The CDR3 spans 15 residues. Germline V gene sequence: CDR1 MGHDK, CDR2 SYGVNS. The CDR3 is CASSDWGQNDYEQYF. In DNA, the CDR3 is TGTGCCAGCAGTGACTGGGGACAGAATGACTACGAGCAGTACTTC.

This clone was found a few times. The V and J genes are TRBV4-1 and TRBJ1-1, with D uncertain. Trimming took 0 bases from V and 12 from J, leaving 14 bases between them. The CDR3 has 13 amino acids. Germline V gives CDR1 MGHRA, CDR2 YSYEKL. CDR3 DNA sequence: TGCGCCAGCAGCCAAGAAGTTGGGCAATGGACTTTCTTT. As protein: CASSQEVGQWTFF.

The chain recombines TRBV15 with TRBJ2-1, with 8 positions matching TRBD2. The CDR3 has 15 amino acids. Germline assignment: CDR1 LNHNV and CDR2 YYDKDF (reference sequence). The junction had 5 bases not matched to a gene; V was cut back by 1 base and J by 6 bases. In DNA, the CDR3 is TGTGCCACCAGCAGAGGGGGACTAGTGCCCAATGAGCAGTTCTTC. Its translation is CATSRGGLVPNEQFF.

This chain links TRBV6-5 with TRBJ1-1; the D is unclear. The V gene lost 2 bases and the J gene lost 0 bases, with 10 bases spanning the gap. Germline V gene data show CDR1 as MNHEY and CDR2 as SVGAGI. This CDR3 spans 15 amino acids. CDR3 in DNA: TGTGCCAGCAGTTACGAGGCATTCATGAACACTGAAGCTTTCTTT. Its translation: CASSYEAFMNTEAFF.

V gene TRBV19 combines with J gene TRBJ2-2, with 10 bases aligning to TRBD2. V lost 3 bases and J lost 6; bases outside the gene matches: 7. CDR3 size: 16 residues. In germline, CDR1 is LNHDA, CDR2 SQIVND (reference sequence). For the CDR3, the DNA is TGTGCCAGTAGTATCTTCAGCGGGAGGGGGGCCGGGGAGCTGTTTTTT. Its translation: CASSIFSGRGAGELFF. Using reference TRBV19 and TRBJ2-2 for the parts outside the CDR3, the full variable domain is DGGITQSPKYLFRKEGQNVTLSCEQNLNHDAMYWYRQDPGQGLRLIYYSQIVNDFQKGDIAEGYSVSREKKESFPLTVTSAQKNPTAFYLCASSIFSGRGAGELFFGEGSRLTVL.

The chain combines TRBV7-3 with TRBJ2-1, with TRBD1 matching over 8 bases. Germline CDR1 is SGHTA and CDR2 is FQGTGA. CDR3 size: 15 residues. Trimming at V came to 6 bases and at J to 7 bases, leaving 11 bases not matched to a gene. In nucleotides, the CDR3 is TGTGCCAGCAGTTATACAGGGGGTGGGGCGAATGAGCAGTTCTTC. It encodes CASSYTGGGANEQFF. The full variable domain, completed using reference TRBV7-3 and TRBJ2-1, is GAGVSQTPSNKVTEKGKYVELRCDPISGHTALYWYRQSLGQGPEFLIYFQGTGAADDSGLPNDRFFAVRPEGSVSTLKIQRTERGDSAVYLCASSYTGGGANEQFFGPGTRLTVL.

The rearrangement uses TRBV6-1 and TRBJ2-5; weak D call: TRBD2 (5 bases). Germline CDR1 and CDR2: MNHNS and SASEGT. Trimming pared 1 base from V and 6 bases from J, leaving 12 bases between. This CDR3 spans 14 amino acids. CDR3 in amino acids: CASSEVARGKTQYF. DNA for the CDR3: TGTGCCAGCAGTGAAGTTGCGAGAGGGAAGACCCAGTACTTC.

The J gene is TRBJ1-4, the V gene TRBV7-8; 7 nucleotides match TRBD1. The CDR3 runs to 15 residues. Trimming took 5 bases from V and 5 from J; bases not matched to a gene: 8. Germline values: CDR1 SGHVS, CDR2 FQNEAQ. The CDR3 loop reads CASSAYRGRNEKLFF. The DNA for the CDR3 is TGTGCCAGCAGCGCATACAGGGGACGAAATGAAAAACTGTTTTTT.

V gene TRBV15 combines with J gene TRBJ2-1, with a weak D call TRBD2 (5 bases). The ends were cut back, 6 bases at V and 8 bases at J, with 38 bases in the middle. CDR1 LNHNV and CDR2 YYDKDF come from the germline V gene (reference sequence). The CDR3 extends over 21 amino acids. In DNA form, the CDR3 reads TGTGCCACCAGTCCGGGGTCTGATCGATGCATACTAGGACGGCTTGTAGATGAGCAGTTCTTC. It yields the protein CATSPGSDRCILGRLVDEQFF.

The J gene is TRBJ2-3, the V gene TRBV5-1; 11 nucleotides align to TRBD2. Per germline, CDR1 SGHRS and CDR2 YFSETQ. The V and J ends lost 4 bases and 0 bases, in that order; junction bases with no gene match: 7. The CDR3 contains 17 residues. This chain's CDR3 is CASSRTGTSGSTDTQYF. The CDR3 DNA sequence: TGCGCCAGCAGCCGAACCGGGACTAGCGGTAGCACAGATACGCAGTATTTT.

A few counts support this clone. This chain connects TRBV10-3 to TRBJ2-3; possible D gene TRBD2, 6 bases. Germline CDR1 is ENHRY and CDR2 is SYGVKD. V was clipped by 3 bases and J by 0 bases, with 7 bases between them. The CDR3 is made up of 14 amino acids. The CDR3 region has the DNA TGTGCCATCAGTGAAAGCGGGAGCACAGATACGCAGTATTTT. Its protein product is CAISESGSTDTQYF.

CDR3 region: CASSSGYQPQHF. The CDR3 DNA follows: TGTGCCAGCAGTTCAGGGTATCAGCCCCAGCATTTT. V and J are TRBV27 and TRBJ1-5, with a tentative D call TRBD1 (5 bases). Between the trimmed V and J ends, which lost 4 bases and 5 bases, there was a span of 6 bases. The V gene's germline CDR1 is MNHEY and CDR2 SMNVEV (reference sequence). The CDR3 sequence is 12 residues long.

The chain uses TRBV28 and TRBJ2-1, with D unclear. Deletions cut 7 bases from V and 0 bases from J, with 13 bases between. This CDR3 region has 15 residues. Germline V gene data show CDR1 as MDHEN and CDR2 as SYDVKM. The CDR3 region is CASKARLSSYNEQFF. CDR3 nucleotides: TGTGCCAGCAAAGCCAGACTGAGCTCCTACAATGAGCAGTTCTTC.

The V and J genes are TRBV27 and TRBJ2-7; D might be TRBD2 (6 bases). Trimming pared 1 base from V and 0 bases from J, leaving 10 bases between. CDR3 length: 15 amino acids. CDR1 and CDR2 (germline): MNHEY, SMNVEV (reference sequence). CDR3 in amino acids: CASSLLAASSYEQYF. The CDR3 bases are TGTGCCAGCAGTTTATTAGCGGCTAGCTCCTACGAGCAGTACTTC.